This T cell receptor (beta chain) emerged from a study of cytomegalovirus exposure and HLA in healthy donors. The study's findings and limits: An analysis was carried out at a later point. It showed that HLA-associated TCR beta chains were more clonally expanded than equally common non-associated chains.

The V end was cut by 6 bases, the J end by 6 bases, with 11 bases between. The CDR3 contains 12 residues. Germline CDR1 MGHRA, CDR2 YSYEKL. This clone was found a few times. Its antigen is not known. This PCR relied on a set of 60 Vbeta primers and 13 Jbeta primers. Data came from immunoSEQ multiplex PCR; TCRdb stores just in-frame clones and leaves some out. The sample consists of 140,000 to 150,000 clones, approximately 80% of them appearing once. V gene TRBV4-1 combines with J gene TRBJ1-2; D is perhaps TRBD1 (6 bases). This clonotype was obtained from a woman between 40 and 55 years old in good health and CMV-seropositive. Sequenced input: PBMCs. CDR3 sequence reads: CASRGQGHGYTF. CDR3 DNA sequence: TGCGCCAGCAGGGGACAAGGACATGGCTACACCTTC.